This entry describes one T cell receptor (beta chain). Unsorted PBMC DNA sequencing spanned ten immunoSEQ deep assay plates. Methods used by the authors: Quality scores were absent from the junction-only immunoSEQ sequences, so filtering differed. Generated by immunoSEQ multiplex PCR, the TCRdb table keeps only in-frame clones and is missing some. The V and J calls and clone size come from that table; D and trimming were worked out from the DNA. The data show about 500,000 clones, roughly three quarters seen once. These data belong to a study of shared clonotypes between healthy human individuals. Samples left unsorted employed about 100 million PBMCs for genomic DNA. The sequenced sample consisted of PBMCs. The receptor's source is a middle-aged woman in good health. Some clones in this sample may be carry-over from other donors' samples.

The CDR3: CASSEGGAGAQGTQYF. CDR3 bases: TGTGCCAGCAGTGAAGGCGGAGCGGGAGCTCAGGGTACGCAGTATTTT. This sequence joins TRBV6-1 and TRBJ2-3; 8 nucleotides agree with TRBD2. Germline V gene lookup returns CDR1 MNHNS and CDR2 SASEGT. This CDR3 region has 16 residues. Losses at the gene ends were 1 base for V and 8 bases for J; bases not matched to a gene: 11.